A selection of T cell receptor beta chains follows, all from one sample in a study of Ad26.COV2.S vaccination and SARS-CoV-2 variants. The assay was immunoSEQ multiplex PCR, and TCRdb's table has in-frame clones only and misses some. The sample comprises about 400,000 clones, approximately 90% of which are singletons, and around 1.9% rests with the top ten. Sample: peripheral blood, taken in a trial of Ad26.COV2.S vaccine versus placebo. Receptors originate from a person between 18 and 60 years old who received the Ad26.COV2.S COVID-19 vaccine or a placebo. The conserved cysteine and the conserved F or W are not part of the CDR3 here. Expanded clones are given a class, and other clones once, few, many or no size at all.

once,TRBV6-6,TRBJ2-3,AAAVRGTDTQY
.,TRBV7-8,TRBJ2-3,ASRPGQATDTQY
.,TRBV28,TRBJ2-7,ASRSTGASEQY
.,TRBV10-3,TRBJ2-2,AIRTGGNTGELF
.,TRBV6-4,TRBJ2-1,ASSEREGPYNEQF
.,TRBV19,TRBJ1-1,ASSPYEGLNTEAF
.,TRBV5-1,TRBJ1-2,ASSSGTGPANYGYT
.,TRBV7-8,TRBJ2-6,ASSLARGVSGANVLT
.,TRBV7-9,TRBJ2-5,ASSSPGLEETQY
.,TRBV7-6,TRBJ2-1,ASSLGRESEQF
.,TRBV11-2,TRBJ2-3,ASSTIRQPDTQY
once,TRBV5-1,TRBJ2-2,ASSLDPGLANTGELF
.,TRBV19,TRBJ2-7,ASSADPTPLYEQY
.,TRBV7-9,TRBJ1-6,ASSPAGDSPLH
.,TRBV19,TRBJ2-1,ASSIRGVGNEQF
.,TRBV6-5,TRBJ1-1,ASTSGSLNTEAF
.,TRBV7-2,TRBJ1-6,ASSESRGAPNSPLH
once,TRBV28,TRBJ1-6,ASKTGAPDSPLH
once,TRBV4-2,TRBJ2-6,ASSQDLPAGSGANVLT
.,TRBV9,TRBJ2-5,ASSVGTSETQY
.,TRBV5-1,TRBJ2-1,ASSSGTSGRALNEQF
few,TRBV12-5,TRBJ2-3,ASVNGRAGTDTQY
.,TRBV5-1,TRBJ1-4,ASSLSPQGSGEKLF
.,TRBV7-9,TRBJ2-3,ASSFQKDTQY
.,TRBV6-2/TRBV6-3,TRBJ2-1,ASSYPRGTRTVEQF
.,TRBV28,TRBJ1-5,ASSQDSIQPQH
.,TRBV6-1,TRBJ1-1,ASSEIKGAGITNTEAF
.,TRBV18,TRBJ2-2,ASSQAGQGKSGELF
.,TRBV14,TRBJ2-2,ASSLLAGTGELF
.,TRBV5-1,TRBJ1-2,ASSLADRGDGYT
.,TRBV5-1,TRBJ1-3,ASSRAGADTIY
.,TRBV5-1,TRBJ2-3,ASSYDSFTDTQY
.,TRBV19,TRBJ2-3,ASAGSSTDTQY
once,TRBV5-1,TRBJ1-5,ASSLTGFQPQH
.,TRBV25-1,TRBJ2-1,ASSEGGGRVNNEQF
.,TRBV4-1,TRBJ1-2,ASSLLWQGSEGYT
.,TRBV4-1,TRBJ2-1,ASSRSTRWHEQF
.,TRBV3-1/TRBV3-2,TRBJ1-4,ASSRRTTNEKLF
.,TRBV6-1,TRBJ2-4,ASSEAGVGVIQY
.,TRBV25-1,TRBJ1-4,ASSDSLNEKLF
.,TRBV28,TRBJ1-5,ASGTGVSNQPQH
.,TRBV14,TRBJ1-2,ASSRVSDRGYNYGYT
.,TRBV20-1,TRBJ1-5,SASGRTSNQPQH
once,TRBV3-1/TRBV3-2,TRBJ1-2,ASSQPEQGTYGYT
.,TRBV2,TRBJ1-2,ASSRGQDYGYT
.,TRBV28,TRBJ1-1,ASSSPAGNTEAF